The 14 T cell receptor beta chains below all came from one sample that was sequenced in a study of cytomegalovirus exposure and HLA in healthy donors. This table comes from immunoSEQ multiplex PCR, and its TCRdb copy is limited to in-frame clones, with some not included. The sample records some 170,000 clones, around 86% being singletons. Material for sequencing was PBMCs. The receptors stem from a man aged 18-30 years in good health and CMV-seropositive.

The V gene is TRBV4-1, the J gene TRBJ2-7, with 9 nucleotides matching TRBD1. The CDR3 has 15 amino acids. V shed 4 bases, J shed 7 bases, and the junction held 11 bases outside the gene matches. Per germline, CDR1 MGHRA and CDR2 YSYEKL. CDR3 nucleotides: TGCGCCAGCAGCCGAGAAGACAGGGGGACTATGGAGCAGTACTTC. It yields the protein CASSREDRGTMEQYF.

The CDR3 is CASSFQTGVPYGYTF. CDR3 nucleotide sequence: TGTGCCAGCAGCTTCCAGACAGGAGTACCCTATGGCTACACCTTC. The rearrangement links TRBV5-6 to TRBJ1-2, with D possibly matching TRBD1 (6 bases). The CDR3 spans 15 residues. V lost 2 bases to trimming and J lost 4 bases, with 15 bases between them. In germline, CDR1 is SGHDT, CDR2 YYEEEE.

V usage is TRBV9 and J usage is TRBJ2-3, with 10 bases fitting TRBD2. After removal of 3 bases from V and 2 bases from J, the junction contained 12 bases not matched to a gene. Germline loops: CDR1 SGDLS, CDR2 YYNGEE. The CDR3 is 18 residues long. CDR3 sequence (DNA): TGTGCCAGCAGCGGGGACGGGACTAGCGAGGGGGCCACAGATACGCAGTATTTT. Its protein product is CASSGDGTSEGATDTQYF. Together with reference TRBV9 and TRBJ2-3, the CDR3 gives the full variable domain: DSGVTQTPKHLITATGQRVTLRCSPRSGDLSVYWYQQSLDQGLQFLIQYYNGEERAKGNILERFSAQQFPDLHSELNLSSLELGDSALYFCASSGDGTSEGATDTQYFGPGTRLTVL.

The chain is built from TRBV15 and TRBJ1-1; 7 bases agree with TRBD1. Germline values: CDR1 LNHNV, CDR2 YYDKDF (reference sequence). CDR3 length: 13 amino acids. The ends lost 5 bases at V and 7 bases at J; junction bases unmatched: 7. CDR3 nucleotide sequence: TGTGCCACCAGCGGACACGGGACAGTTGAAGCTTTCTTT. Protein sequence: CATSGHGTVEAFF.

This clone occurred a few times. This chain joins TRBV19 and TRBJ1-4; TRBD1 matches 7 bases. V lost 4 bases to trimming and J lost 8 bases; unmatched junction nucleotides: 7. CDR3 length: 14 amino acids. The germline gives CDR1 LNHDA, CDR2 SQIVND (reference sequence). The CDR3 region has the DNA TGTGCCAGTAGTAAGGAGGGGGCTGAGGAAAAACTGTTTTTT. Residues: CASSKEGAEEKLFF.

The chain employs TRBV28 and TRBJ2-3; 13 bases are shared with TRBD2. There are 15 residues in the CDR3. The V segment lost 6 bases and the J segment 4 bases; nucleotides outside the gene matches: 4. Germline CDR1 reads MDHEN; CDR2 reads SYDVKM. The CDR3 coding sequence is TGTGCCAGCAGCACTAGCGGGAGGGCCCCAGATACGCAGTATTTT. It codes for CASSTSGRAPDTQYF.

The V gene is TRBV7-9, the J gene TRBJ1-2; the D gene is possibly TRBD1 (5 bases). In germline, CDR1 is SEHNR, CDR2 FQNEAQ (reference sequence). CDR3 length: 15 amino acids. V lost 2 bases and J lost 3, with 13 bases in between. As DNA, the CDR3 is TGTGCCAGCAGCTTAAACAGTCGGGGGGACTATGGCTACACCTTC. Translated: CASSLNSRGDYGYTF.

The chain uses TRBV7-2 and TRBJ2-3, with 9 bases matching TRBD2. In germline, CDR1 is SGHTA, CDR2 FQGNSA. This CDR3 spans 14 amino acids. Trimming took 5 bases from V and 6 from J; bases not matched to a gene: 6. DNA of the CDR3: TGTGCCAGCAGCCAGGGACTAGCAGCGGATACGCAGTATTTT. It specifies CASSQGLAADTQYF.

The V and J genes are TRBV5-1 and TRBJ2-7; D is ambiguous. V shed 4 bases and J shed 3 bases, with 11 bases lying between them. The germline V gene has CDR1 SGHRS and CDR2 YFSETQ. CDR3 length: 13 amino acids. CDR3 protein: CASSLRSSYEQYF. The CDR3 nucleotides are TGCGCCAGCAGCCTGAGATCTAGCTACGAGCAGTACTTC.

This clone was picked up a small number of times. The chain employs TRBV28 and TRBJ2-1; D is possibly TRBD2 (6 bases). V was cut by 7 bases and J by 4 bases, with 11 bases left in between. From germline, CDR1 is MDHEN and CDR2 SYDVKM. This CDR3 spans 13 amino acids. The CDR3 is CASNVGGYNEQFF. CDR3 in DNA: TGTGCCAGCAATGTCGGGGGATACAATGAGCAGTTCTTC.

The gene calls are TRBV4-1 and TRBJ1-1; 7 nucleotides match TRBD1. Germline CDR1 reads MGHRA; CDR2 reads YSYEKL. This CDR3 has 13 residues. J gave up 6 bases and V 5 bases, and 6 bases lay outside the gene matches. CDR3: CASSSGGLSEAFF. The CDR3 coding sequence is TGCGCCAGCAGCTCAGGGGGATTGTCTGAAGCTTTCTTT.

The V call is TRBV4-1, the J call TRBJ2-7; 13 bases match TRBD2. CDR1 is MGHRA and CDR2 is YSYEKL in the germline V gene. The junction had 8 bases not matched to a gene; V was cut back by 2 bases and J by 7 bases. This CDR3 has 16 amino acids. The DNA for the CDR3 is TGCGCCAGCAGCCAACCCGGGACTAGCGGGGCGGGGGAGCAGTACTTC. Its translation is CASSQPGTSGAGEQYF.

The V and J genes are TRBV5-6 and TRBJ2-2, with TRBD1 identical over 7 bases. CDR1 and CDR2 (germline): SGHDT, YYEEEE. V dropped 1 base and J dropped 3; count of bases not matched to a gene: 6. This CDR3 has 16 amino acids. The CDR3 DNA reads as TGTGCCAGCAGCTTGAAAACAGGGGCGGACACCGGGGAGCTGTTTTTT. This translates into CASSLKTGADTGELFF.

V and J are TRBV18 and TRBJ1-5; 10 bases map to TRBD1. With 5 bases clipped from V and 3 bases from J, the junction kept 1 base outside the gene matches. The CDR3 length is 14 residues. Germline V gives CDR1 KGHSH, CDR2 LQKENI. The CDR3: CASSGTGDNQPQHF. The CDR3 bases are TGTGCCAGCTCAGGGACAGGGGACAATCAGCCCCAGCATTTT.